A selection of T cell receptor beta chains follows, all from one sample in a study of cytomegalovirus exposure and HLA in healthy donors. Repertoires were generated with immunoSEQ multiplex PCR, while TCRdb's copy carries only in-frame clones and drops some. The sample includes 71,000 or so clones, 85% to 95% of them seen just once. Sequencing was performed on PBMCs. The receptors stem from a man between 18 and 35 years old in good health and CMV-seropositive. The CDR3 runs from the conserved cysteine through the conserved F or W. D genes are given only for firm matches. Clone size is shown for a subset of rows, as once, few, many or a class of expanded clone.

>TRBV11-2|.|TRBJ2-5|.|15
TGTGCCAGCAGCTTAGGCCAGGGGGGCCAAGAGACCCAGTACTTC
CASSLGQGGQETQYF
>TRBV6-6|.|TRBJ1-3|.|15
TGTGCCAGCAGTCGAAGCAGGGTGGCTGGAAACACCATATATTTT
CASSRSRVAGNTIYF
>TRBV6-1|.|TRBJ2-7|TRBD2|15
TGTGCCAGCAGCAAACCTGTAGCGGGAGATCTCGAGCAGTACTTC
CASSKPVAGDLEQYF
>TRBV11-2|.|TRBJ1-2|.|16
TGTGCCAGCAGCTTATATTTGGGAGGGCGGCACTATGGCTACACCTTC
CASSLYLGGRHYGYTF
>TRBV15|once|TRBJ2-1|.|15
TGTGCCACCAGCAGAGAGGGAGCTATCTACAATGAGCAGTTCTTC
CATSREGAIYNEQFF
>TRBV9|.|TRBJ1-1|.|13
TGTGCCAGCAGCGTAATGGCGAACACTGAAGCTTTCTTT
CASSVMANTEAFF
>TRBV6-1|.|TRBJ2-3|TRBD2|18
TGTGCCAGCAGTGAAGGGAATAGCGGGAGGCCAAGCACAGATACGCAGTATTTT
CASSEGNSGRPSTDTQYF
>TRBV10-3|.|TRBJ2-3|TRBD2|14
TGTGCCAGTTTTAGCGGGGGCCATACAGATACGCAGTATTTT
CASFSGGHTDTQYF
>TRBV28|.|TRBJ2-7|TRBD1|13
TGTGCCAGCAGCCCGGGACAGGGGGTCGAGCAGTACTTC
CASSPGQGVEQYF
>TRBV9|.|TRBJ2-5|TRBD2|16
TGTGCCAGCAGCGTTACTAGCGGGGGGGCGGGGGAGACCCAGTACTTC
CASSVTSGGAGETQYF
>TRBV7-9|once|TRBJ2-1|TRBD1|16
TGTGCCAGCAGCTTAGGGCCGGGACAGGGGTTTCATGAGCAGTTCTTC
CASSLGPGQGFHEQFF
>TRBV4-1|.|TRBJ2-3|TRBD2|15
TGCGCCAGCAGCGGGGTGGCGGGGGGGCCGGATACGCAGTATTTT
CASSGVAGGPDTQYF
>TRBV28|.|TRBJ2-5|.|13
TGTGCCAGCAGTTTAAGGGGATTAGGGACCCAGTACTTC
CASSLRGLGTQYF
>TRBV28|once|TRBJ2-6|TRBD1|19
TGTGCCAGCAGACCCCTTCCGGGACAGGGCGCCTCTGGGGCCAACGTCCTGACTTTC
CASRPLPGQGASGANVLTF
>TRBV19|.|TRBJ2-7|.|20
TGTGCCAGTAGTAAGGTTTATCCAGCGGTGCGGGCCCACCTCATCTACGAGCAGTACTTC
CASSKVYPAVRAHLIYEQYF
>TRBV6-1|few|TRBJ1-2|TRBD1|15
TGTGCCAGCAGCTTCTCAGGGGGCGCGAACTATGGCTACACCTTC
CASSFSGGANYGYTF
>TRBV11-3|.|TRBJ2-5|.|12
TGTGCCAGCAGCTTAGGGAGGGAGACCCAGTACTTC
CASSLGRETQYF
>TRBV2|.|TRBJ2-2|TRBD2|15
TGTGCCAGCAGTGAACGGGAGGGTAACACCGGGGAGCTGTTTTTT
CASSEREGNTGELFF
>TRBV2|.|TRBJ2-2|TRBD1|15
TGTGCCAGCAGACAACCCAAGGGGGCGCCGGGGGAGCTGTTTTTT
CASRQPKGAPGELFF
>TRBV29-1|.|TRBJ1-3|.|13
TGCAGCGTTGCCGGGACACCTGGAAACACCATATATTTT
CSVAGTPGNTIYF
>TRBV27|.|TRBJ1-6|.|18
TGTGCCAGCAGTCCACAGGGAATCCCCGCAGTATTTAATTCACCCCTCCACTTT
CASSPQGIPAVFNSPLHF
>TRBV27|.|TRBJ2-7|.|14
TGTGCCAGCAGTTTCCGAGGTGCCTCCTACGAGCAGTACTTC
CASSFRGASYEQYF
>TRBV2|.|TRBJ2-1|TRBD2|17
TGTGCCAGCAGTGAACCCCTTGGACTAGCTTTCGTTGGGGAGCAGTTCTTC
CASSEPLGLAFVGEQFF
>TRBV9|once|TRBJ2-2|.|14
TGTGCCAGCAGCGTAGTGGGGGGTACCGGGGAGCTGTTTTTT
CASSVVGGTGELFF
>TRBV5-1|.|TRBJ2-2|.|15
TGCGCCAGCAGCACCCTAGCTTCCAACACCGGGGAGCTGTTTTTT
CASSTLASNTGELFF
>TRBV29-1|.|TRBJ1-4|.|21
TGCAGCGTTGAAGATCGGGCGGGCGCTTTGGCGGAGGGGTGGACTAATGAAAAACTGTTTTTT
CSVEDRAGALAEGWTNEKLFF
>TRBV5-6|.|TRBJ2-7|.|14
TGTGCCAGCAGCCTCCGCGGGGCATGGGGCGAGCAGTACTTC
CASSLRGAWGEQYF